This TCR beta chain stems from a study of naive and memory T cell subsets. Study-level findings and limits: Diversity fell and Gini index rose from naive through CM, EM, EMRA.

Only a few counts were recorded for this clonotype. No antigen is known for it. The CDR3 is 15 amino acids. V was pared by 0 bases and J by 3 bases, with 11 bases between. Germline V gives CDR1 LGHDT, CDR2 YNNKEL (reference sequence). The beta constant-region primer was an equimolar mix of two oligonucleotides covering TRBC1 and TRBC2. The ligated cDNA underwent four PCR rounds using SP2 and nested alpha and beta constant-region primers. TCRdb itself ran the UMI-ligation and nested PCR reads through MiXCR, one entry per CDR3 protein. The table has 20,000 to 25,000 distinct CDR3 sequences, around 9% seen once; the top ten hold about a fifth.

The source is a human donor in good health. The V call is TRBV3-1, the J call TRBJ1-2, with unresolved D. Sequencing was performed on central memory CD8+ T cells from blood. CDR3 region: CASSQDGGWDYGYTF. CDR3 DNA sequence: TGTGCCAGCAGCCAAGATGGCGGCTGGGACTATGGCTACACCTTC. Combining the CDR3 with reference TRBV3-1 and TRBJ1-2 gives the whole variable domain DTAVSQTPKYLVTQMGNDKSIKCEQNLGHDTMYWYKQDSKKFLKIMFSYNNKELIINETVPNRFSPKSPDKAHLNLHINSLELGDSAVYFCASSQDGGWDYGYTFGSGTRLTVV.